Listed below are T cell receptor beta chains from one sample, sequenced in a study of T cell responses to AZD1222 COVID-19 vaccine. Profiling relied on immunoSEQ multiplex PCR, and the TCRdb table lists in-frame clones only, not all of them. The profile shows some 100,000 clones, approximately 91% of them singletons. The sequences come from peripheral blood, collected on day 0 of AZD1222 vaccination. The receptors derive from an adult in good health. Both conserved end residues are part of each CDR3. The order of the fields is CDR3 DNA, CDR3 protein, V gene, D gene, J gene, clone size. A D gene is named only where the DNA matches it firmly. Clone size is given for some rows only: seen once, a few or many times, or a class if the clone is expanded.

DNA: TGTGCCAGTAGTATAGATCGAGGTAAATCGGATGGCTACACCTTC
CDR3: CASSIDRGKSDGYTF
V: TRBV19
D: NA
J: TRBJ1-2
size: NA

DNA: TGTGCCAGCTCTTCGGTCCCCGGGACAGGGGGCAATCAGCCCCAGCATTTT
CDR3: CASSSVPGTGGNQPQHF
V: TRBV28
D: TRBD1
J: TRBJ1-5
size: few

DNA: TGTGCCAGCAGTTACTCGGAGCTCTACGAGCAGTACTTC
CDR3: CASSYSELYEQYF
V: TRBV6-5
D: NA
J: TRBJ2-7
size: once

DNA: TGCGCCAGCAGGGCGGGGGGATCTGGGGCCAACGTCCTGACTTTC
CDR3: CASRAGGSGANVLTF
V: TRBV5-1
D: TRBD2
J: TRBJ2-6
size: NA

DNA: TGTGCCAGCTCACCCAGGACGAGCTCCTACGAGCAGTACTTC
CDR3: CASSPRTSSYEQYF
V: TRBV18
D: NA
J: TRBJ2-7
size: NA

DNA: TGTGCCAGCAGTTTATCGGCGGGACAGATACAAGAGACCCAGTACTTC
CDR3: CASSLSAGQIQETQYF
V: TRBV27
D: NA
J: TRBJ2-5
size: NA

DNA: TGTGCCAGTAGTATTGGCCGACAAAAGACCCAGTACTTC
CDR3: CASSIGRQKTQYF
V: TRBV19
D: NA
J: TRBJ2-5
size: NA

DNA: TGTGCCAGCTCACCACAGGGGGCAGTCTCCCTGAACACTGAAGCTTTCTTT
CDR3: CASSPQGAVSLNTEAFF
V: TRBV18
D: TRBD1
J: TRBJ1-1
size: NA

DNA: TGTGCCAGTAGTACCCACAGGGCCAGGAATTCACCCCTCCACTTT
CDR3: CASSTHRARNSPLHF
V: TRBV19
D: NA
J: TRBJ1-6
size: NA

DNA: NA
CDR3: CASSSQQGALYQPQHF
V: TRBV19
D: NA
J: TRBJ1-5
size: NA

DNA: TGTGCCATCTCGCGACAGGGTCAGGGAGATACGCAGTATTTT
CDR3: CAISRQGQGDTQYF
V: TRBV10-3
D: TRBD1
J: TRBJ2-3
size: once

DNA: TGTGCCAGCAGACTACAGGGGAGTGGCACTGAAGCTTTCTTT
CDR3: CASRLQGSGTEAFF
V: TRBV6-5
D: TRBD1
J: TRBJ1-1
size: NA

DNA: TGTGCCAGCAGCCTCCTCGGGGCGGGAGACCAAGAGACCCAGTACTTC
CDR3: CASSLLGAGDQETQYF
V: TRBV14
D: TRBD2
J: TRBJ2-5
size: NA

DNA: TGTGCCAGCAGCTTAGGTCTAGCGGGAGGGGAGACCCAGTACTTC
CDR3: CASSLGLAGGETQYF
V: TRBV11-2
D: TRBD2
J: TRBJ2-5
size: NA

DNA: TGTGCCAGCAGCCCCTGGGCAGGCACTATGGACGAGCAGTACTTC
CDR3: CASSPWAGTMDEQYF
V: TRBV3-1/TRBV3-2
D: NA
J: TRBJ2-7
size: NA

DNA: TGTGCCAGCAGGAGAGACCTCGGTCAGCCCCAGCATTTT
CDR3: CASRRDLGQPQHF
V: TRBV7-2
D: NA
J: TRBJ1-5
size: NA

DNA: TGTGCCATCAGTGAGTCTAGCGGGGGACCGTCTGAGCAGTTCTTC
CDR3: CAISESSGGPSEQFF
V: TRBV10-3
D: TRBD2
J: TRBJ2-1
size: large

DNA: TGTGCCAGCAGTGAAGTACTAGCGGGAGTAAGAGGGCAAGAGACCCAGTACTTC
CDR3: CASSEVLAGVRGQETQYF
V: TRBV6-1
D: TRBD2
J: TRBJ2-5
size: NA

DNA: TGTGCCAGCAGTTTCCCTGGGACAGGGGGAACTGAAGCTTTCTTT
CDR3: CASSFPGTGGTEAFF
V: TRBV28
D: TRBD1
J: TRBJ1-1
size: once

DNA: TGTGCCAGCACGGAGCGGGAGGGCCGCACAGATACGCAGTATTTT
CDR3: CASTEREGRTDTQYF
V: TRBV27
D: TRBD2
J: TRBJ2-3
size: NA

DNA: TGTGCCAGCAGCGCTCAGGATAGCAATCAGCCCCAGCATTTT
CDR3: CASSAQDSNQPQHF
V: TRBV27
D: NA
J: TRBJ1-5
size: NA

DNA: TGTGCCAGCAGCCAGATGTCCGGCGGGGGGACAGATACGCAGTATTTT
CDR3: CASSQMSGGGTDTQYF
V: TRBV7-6
D: TRBD2
J: TRBJ2-3
size: few

DNA: TGTGCCAGTAGCCCGGGCCAGGTAACGGGCATTCAGTACTTC
CDR3: CASSPGQVTGIQYF
V: TRBV19
D: NA
J: TRBJ2-4
size: NA

DNA: TGCGCCAGCAGACTGACAGGGCTTCGTTCCTACGAGCAGTACTTC
CDR3: CASRLTGLRSYEQYF
V: TRBV5-1
D: TRBD1
J: TRBJ2-7
size: NA

DNA: TGCGCCAGCAGCTCGGATAACGGGGTTGAAGCTTTCTTT
CDR3: CASSSDNGVEAFF
V: TRBV5-1
D: NA
J: TRBJ1-1
size: NA

DNA: TGTGCCAGCTCACCGACCGGGACAGGGAACACTGAAGCTTTCTTT
CDR3: CASSPTGTGNTEAFF
V: TRBV18
D: TRBD1
J: TRBJ1-1
size: NA

DNA: TGTGCCAGCAGTACACAGGGGTTTAATTCACCCCTCCACTTT
CDR3: CASSTQGFNSPLHF
V: TRBV7-2
D: TRBD1
J: TRBJ1-6
size: NA